This T cell receptor beta chain is from a study of blood T cell repertoires in COVID-19. Clones were read by immunoSEQ multiplex PCR, and TCRdb kept only the in-frame ones, dropping some. This sample has about 190,000 clones, with 65% to 85% found just once. Participants were placed into cohorts based on the clinical history they reported. Exposed enrollees had met someone with a PCR-confirmed or clinician-diagnosed COVID-19 case at some point within the 2 weeks before study entry. Germline V CDR1 and CDR2: LGHNT, FRNRAP. V shed 5 bases, J shed 7 bases, and the junction held 11 bases outside the gene matches. CDR3 length: 16 amino acids.

The chain has TRBV12-5 and TRBJ1-4, with 9 bases fitting TRBD1. The clonotype originates from a woman in her twenties or thirties who had been exposed to COVID-19. The sequenced sample consisted of PBMCs or T cells enriched from blood (not recorded which). CDR3 in DNA: TGTGCTAGTGGTCCGGGGAGGGGGACAGGGACTGAAAAACTGTTTTTT. It encodes CASGPGRGTGTEKLFF.